This T cell receptor (beta chain) was identified in a study of blood T cell repertoires in COVID-19. For the study at large: Donors in the United States, Italy and Spain gave samples during acute or convalescent COVID-19.

All enrollees were roughly 18 to 90 years old and from 24 US areas. Cohort placement rested on clinical history that participants reported themselves. Per the study methods: Reference gene primer amplification in the assay estimated nucleated cell counts. Here immunoSEQ multiplex PCR was the method, and the copy in TCRdb shows in-frame clones only, minus some. The D gene and trimming were derived from the DNA, and the V and J assignments and clone size from that table. Of fewer than 200,000 clones detected, around 82% appear once; the ten largest clones hold 3.6%. The CDR3 has 15 residues. CDR1 and CDR2 from the germline V gene are SGHNT and YENEEA. V lost 1 base and J lost 6, with 13 bases in between. This clone was seen a handful of times.

Sample: PBMCs or T cells enriched from blood (not recorded which). The J gene is TRBJ2-1, the V gene TRBV11-3, with D perhaps matching TRBD1 (6 bases). This sequence was found in a woman between 45 and 60 years old in a cohort exposed to, infected with or recovered from COVID-19 (not recorded which). The CDR3 spells CASSLGTVSGNEQFF. The CDR3 nucleotides read TGTGCCAGCAGCTTAGGGACAGTATCCGGCAATGAGCAGTTCTTC.